This T cell receptor (beta chain) is from a study of blood T cell repertoires in COVID-19. Study-level background: Nucleic acid was either cDNA or gDNA, and it came from T cells, B-cell-depleted T cells, or PBMCs.

Sequencing was performed with immunoSEQ multiplex PCR; in TCRdb, only in-frame clones are kept and a portion is missing. The top ten clones hold less than 2.5% of a sample with about 310,000 clones, around 90% of them seen once. Sequenced sample: peripheral blood. The receptor was isolated from a man aged 18 to 29 with active or convalescent COVID-19.

The DNA for the CDR3 is TGCGCCAGCAGCTTGGGAGGTCTCAGGCGGGAGTATATCTACAATGAGCAGTTCTTC. Its translation is CASSLGGLRREYIYNEQFF. V and J are TRBV5-1 and TRBJ2-1, with 7 nucleotides matching TRBD2. Looked up from germline, CDR1 is SGHRS and CDR2 is YFSETQ. V was pared by 0 bases and J by 3 bases, with 15 bases of the junction left unmatched. The CDR3 is 19 amino acids.